This TCR beta chain comes out of a study of OX40 agonist ivuxolimab in advanced cancers. The overall study: An anti-OX40 (CD134) antibody with agonistic activity, ivuxolimab, was administered to patients. Mean age approximately 66 years, range about 20 to 85; 82.7% male.

Sequencing used immunoSEQ multiplex PCR; TCRdb keeps in-frame clones, though not all of them. Of approximately 90,000 clones detected, 89% appear once; the ten largest clones hold 0.33%. Germline V gene sequence: CDR1 ENHRY, CDR2 SYGVKD. CDR3 size: 15 residues. After removal of 0 bases from V and 3 bases from J, the junction contained 5 bases not matched to a gene. A single count supports this clone. Its antigen is still unknown. Overall study findings and caveats: Researchers report that CD8+ T cells had, on average, more expanded clones than CD4+. Researchers did not establish what antigens the expanded peripheral T cells target.

This rearrangement joins TRBV10-3 to TRBJ2-7, with 7 bases matching TRBD1. This clonotype originated in an adult with an advanced solid tumor such as melanoma, head and neck, liver or kidney cancer. This specimen consisted of CD4+ or CD8+ T cells sorted from blood, obtained in a trial of the OX40 agonist ivuxolimab. CDR3 DNA: TGTGCCATCAGTGAGTCGACAGGGACCGTCTACGAGCAGTACTTC. Its protein product is CAISESTGTVYEQYF.